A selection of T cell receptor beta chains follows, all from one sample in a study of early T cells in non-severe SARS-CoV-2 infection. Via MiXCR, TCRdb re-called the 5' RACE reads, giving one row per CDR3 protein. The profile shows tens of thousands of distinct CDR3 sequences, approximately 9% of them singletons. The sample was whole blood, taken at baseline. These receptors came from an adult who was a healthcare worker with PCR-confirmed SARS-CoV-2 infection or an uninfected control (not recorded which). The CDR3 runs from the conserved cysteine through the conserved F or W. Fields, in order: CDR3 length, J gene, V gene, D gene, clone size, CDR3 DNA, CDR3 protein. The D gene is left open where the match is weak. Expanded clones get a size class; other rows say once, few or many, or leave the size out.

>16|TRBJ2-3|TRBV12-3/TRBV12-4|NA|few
TGTGCCAGCAGCCCAGGGTCTGGGATCCTCACAGATACGCAGTATTTT
CASSPGSGILTDTQYF
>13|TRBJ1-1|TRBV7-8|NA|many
TGTGCCAGCACCAGGGACCTGAACACTGAAGCTTTCTTT
CASTRDLNTEAFF
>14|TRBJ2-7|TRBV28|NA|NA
TGTGCCAGCAGTACATCACCAGGGTTCGGCGAGCAGTACTTC
CASSTSPGFGEQYF
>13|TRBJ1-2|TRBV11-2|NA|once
TGTGCCAGCAGCTTCACGGAAGCGAATGGCTACACCTTC
CASSFTEANGYTF
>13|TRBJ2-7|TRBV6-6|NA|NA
TGTGCCAGCAGTCGGGACCGCTCCTACGAGCAGTACTTC
CASSRDRSYEQYF
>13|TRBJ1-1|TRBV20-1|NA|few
TGCAGTGCCAGCGGTGACCCGAACACTGAAGCTTTCTTT
CSASGDPNTEAFF
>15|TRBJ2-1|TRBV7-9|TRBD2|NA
TGTGCCAGCAGCTCCGTAGCGGGTCCACCGAATGAGCAGTTCTTC
CASSSVAGPPNEQFF
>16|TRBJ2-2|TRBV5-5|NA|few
TGTGCCAGCAGCTTGTATTCGGGTGCGAACACCGGGGAGCTGTTTTTT
CASSLYSGANTGELFF
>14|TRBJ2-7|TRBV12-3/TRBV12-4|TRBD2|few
TGTGCCAGCAGTCACGGACTAGCGGGAGGTGAGCAGTACTTC
CASSHGLAGGEQYF
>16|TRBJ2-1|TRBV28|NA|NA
TGTGCCAGCAGTTTGGGATCTTCCGGGGGACGCGACGAGCAGTTCTTC
CASSLGSSGGRDEQFF
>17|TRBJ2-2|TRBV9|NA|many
TGTGCCAGCAGCACACCCAGGGGGGGGCCGAACACCGGGGAGCTGTTTTTT
CASSTPRGGPNTGELFF
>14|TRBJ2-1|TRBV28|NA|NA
TGTGCCAGCAGTGGGACACAAGGACGGGGTGAGCAGTTCTTC
CASSGTQGRGEQFF
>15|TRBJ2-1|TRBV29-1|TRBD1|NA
TGCAGCGCCGAGAGGACAGGGGGCGTTTTCAATGAGCAGTTCTTC
CSAERTGGVFNEQFF
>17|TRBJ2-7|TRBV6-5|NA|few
TGTGCCAGCAGTTACCGCCATCTCGGGACACCCTCCTACGAGCAGTACTTC
CASSYRHLGTPSYEQYF
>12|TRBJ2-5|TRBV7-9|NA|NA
TGTGCCAGCAGCTTTTACACGGAGACCCAGTACTTC
CASSFYTETQYF
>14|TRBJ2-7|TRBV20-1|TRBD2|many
TGCAGTGCTTATCTTAGCGGGAGGACCCACGAGCAGTACTTC
CSAYLSGRTHEQYF
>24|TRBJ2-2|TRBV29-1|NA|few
TGCAGCGTTGAGTGGTGCTTCAGACGTCAGGGATTAGTTCCGGCTAAGACGAACACCGGGGAGCTGTTTTTT
CSVEWCFRRQGLVPAKTNTGELFF
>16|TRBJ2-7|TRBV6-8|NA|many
TGTGCCAGCACCAACCCCACGGGGCGGGCATCTTACGAGCAGTACTTC
CASTNPTGRASYEQYF
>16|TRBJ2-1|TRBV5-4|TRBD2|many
TGTGCCAGCAGCACCCCGACTAGCGGGAGTGTTGGTGAGCAGTTCTTC
CASSTPTSGSVGEQFF
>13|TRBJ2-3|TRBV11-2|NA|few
TGTGCCAGCCTACTGGACGCCACAGATACGCAGTATTTT
CASLLDATDTQYF
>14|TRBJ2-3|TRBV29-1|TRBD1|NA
TGCAGCGTCGCACAGGGGGCACGGACAGATACGCAGTATTTT
CSVAQGARTDTQYF
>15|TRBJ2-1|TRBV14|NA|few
TGTGCCAGCAGCCAAGTTCAGGAACTCCGCAATGAGCAGTTCTTC
CASSQVQELRNEQFF
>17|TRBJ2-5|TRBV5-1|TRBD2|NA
TGCGCCAGCAGCTTGTTCGGACTAGCGGGAGGGCAGGAGACCCAGTACTTC
CASSLFGLAGGQETQYF
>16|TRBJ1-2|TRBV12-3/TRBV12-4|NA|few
TGTGCCACCCCAAGTACGGGACTCTCAACCGGTCATGGCTACACCTTC
CATPSTGLSTGHGYTF
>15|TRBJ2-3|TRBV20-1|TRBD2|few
TGCAGTGCTAGAGACGTGCGGGAGGGCGGAGATACGCAGTATTTT
CSARDVREGGDTQYF
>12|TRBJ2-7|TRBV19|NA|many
TGTGCCACAAGCTCCGGCGCCTACGAGCAGTACTTC
CATSSGAYEQYF
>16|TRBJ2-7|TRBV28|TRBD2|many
TGTGCCAGCAGTCCGACTAGCGGGAGGGCCTACCACGAGCAGTACTTC
CASSPTSGRAYHEQYF
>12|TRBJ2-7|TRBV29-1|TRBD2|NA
TGCAGCGTGAGGAGCGGGAACTACGAGCAGTACTTC
CSVRSGNYEQYF
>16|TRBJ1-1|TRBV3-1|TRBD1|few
TGTGCCAGCAGCCATTCCCCGGGACAGGGAAACACTGAAGCTTTCTTT
CASSHSPGQGNTEAFF
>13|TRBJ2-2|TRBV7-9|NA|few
TGTGCCAGCCGGCAGGGGAACACCGGGGAGCTGTTTTTT
CASRQGNTGELFF
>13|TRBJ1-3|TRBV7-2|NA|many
TGTGCCAGCAGCTTACAGGGTGGAAACACCATATATTTT
CASSLQGGNTIYF
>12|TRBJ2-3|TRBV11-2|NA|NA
TGTGCCAGCAGCTCCGGGGCAGATACGCAGTATTTT
CASSSGADTQYF
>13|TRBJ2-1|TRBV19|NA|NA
TGTGCCAGTAGTGCAGGGGCCTACAATGAGCAGTTCTTC
CASSAGAYNEQFF
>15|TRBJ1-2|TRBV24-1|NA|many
TGTGCCACCAGTGATTCCGGCAGGGAGGACTATGGCTACACCTTC
CATSDSGREDYGYTF
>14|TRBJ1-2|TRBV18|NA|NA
TGTGCCAGCTCACCACCATCGGGGACCTATGGCTACACCTTC
CASSPPSGTYGYTF
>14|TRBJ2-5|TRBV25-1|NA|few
TGTGCCAGCAGTGATCTCAGACAGGACGAGACCCAGTACTTC
CASSDLRQDETQYF
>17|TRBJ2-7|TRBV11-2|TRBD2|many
TGTGCCAGCAGCTTACGCTCAGCGGGACTGCAACTATACGAGCAGTACTTC
CASSLRSAGLQLYEQYF
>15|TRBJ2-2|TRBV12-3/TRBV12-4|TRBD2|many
TGTGCCAGCAGCCGTCTAGCGGGAGGGGCCGGGGAGCTGTTTTTT
CASSRLAGGAGELFF
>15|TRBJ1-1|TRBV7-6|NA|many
TGTGCCAGCAGCTTAGCGCAGGGGCTCCAAGCTGAAGCTTTCTTT
CASSLAQGLQAEAFF
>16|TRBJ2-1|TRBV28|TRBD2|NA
TGTGCCAGCACCTGGACGGGACTAGCGGGTGGGATTGAGCAGTTCTTC
CASTWTGLAGGIEQFF
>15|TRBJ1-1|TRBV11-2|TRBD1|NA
TGTGCCAGCAGCGTCAGACAGGGGCTGAACTCTGAAGCTTTCTTT
CASSVRQGLNSEAFF
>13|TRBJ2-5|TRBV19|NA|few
TGTGCCAGTAGTTCCGGACTACAAGAGACCCAGTACTTC
CASSSGLQETQYF
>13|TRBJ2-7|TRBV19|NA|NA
TGTGCCAGTTCGCGAGAGCTAATCTACGAGCAGTACTTC
CASSRELIYEQYF
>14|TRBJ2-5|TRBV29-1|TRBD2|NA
TGCAGCGGCACCGGGACTAGCGGGTCAGAGACCCAGTACTTC
CSGTGTSGSETQYF